This is a list of T cell receptor beta chains from one sample in a study of pediatric ulcerative colitis. Data came from immunoSEQ multiplex PCR; TCRdb stores just in-frame clones and leaves some out. The sample gives tens of thousands of clones, 70% to 85% of which show up once; 4% to 6.5% is in the top ten. Sequencing was carried out using blood. The receptors here all came from a boy aged 5 to 17 with moderate ulcerative colitis. The CDR3 runs from the conserved cysteine through the conserved F or W. D genes are given only for firm matches. Size values are once, few and many counts, or a class for expanded clones, and some rows have none.

CASVRPGEDGYTF	TGCGCCAGCGTGAGGCCAGGGGAGGATGGCTACACCTTC	.	.	TRBJ1-2	TRBV10-2
CASSLVSANSYEQYF	TGTGCCAGCAGCTTAGTCTCAGCGAACTCCTACGAGCAGTACTTC	.	.	TRBJ2-7	TRBV7-9
CASSDNIGVPTGELFF	TGTGCCAGCAGTGATAATATTGGGGTCCCCACCGGGGAGCTGTTTTTT	.	few	TRBJ2-2	TRBV25-1
CSVEGRADGYTF	TGCAGCGTTGAAGGTAGGGCCGATGGCTACACCTTC	.	.	TRBJ1-2	TRBV29-1
CASSPWGSSYNSPLHF	TGTGCCAGCAGCCCCTGGGGGAGCTCCTATAATTCACCCCTCCACTTT	.	.	TRBJ1-6	TRBV21-1
CASSPRPGLAGDNEQFF	TGTGCCAGTAGCCCTAGACCGGGACTAGCGGGAGACAATGAGCAGTTCTTC	TRBD2	.	TRBJ2-1	TRBV19
CASSSGRIKNEQFF	TGTGCCAGCAGTTCAGGACGGATTAAGAATGAGCAGTTCTTC	.	.	TRBJ2-1	TRBV27
CASSLGGRGLSVQETQYF	TGCGCCAGCAGCTTGGGAGGTAGGGGACTATCCGTCCAAGAGACCCAGTACTTC	TRBD2	.	TRBJ2-5	TRBV5-1
CASSRGLAGETQYF	TGTGCCAGCAGCCGCGGACTAGCGGGAGAGACCCAGTACTTC	TRBD2	.	TRBJ2-5	TRBV6-1
CASSPILAGFYEQYF	TGTGCCAGCAGCCCCATTTTAGCGGGGTTCTACGAGCAGTACTTC	TRBD2	.	TRBJ2-7	TRBV5-6
CASSHPPRTPYNEQFF	TGTGCCAGCAGCCACCCTCCCCGGACGCCTTACAATGAGCAGTTCTTC	.	once	TRBJ2-1	TRBV7-6
CASSQIQTGGSNQPQHF	TGTGCCAGCAGCCAGATCCAAACAGGGGGCAGCAATCAGCCCCAGCATTTT	TRBD1	.	TRBJ1-5	TRBV27
CASSEAGASYEQYF	TGTGCCAGCAGTGAAGCCGGTGCTTCCTACGAGCAGTACTTC	.	.	TRBJ2-7	TRBV6-1
CASSPLGKSDECTEAFF	TGTGCCAGCAGCCCCCTAGGAAAAAGCGATGAATGCACTGAAGCTTTCTTT	.	.	TRBJ1-1	TRBV21-1
CASSVRAEGSYNEQFF	TGTGCCAGCAGCGTACGTGCGGAGGGCTCCTACAATGAGCAGTTCTTC	.	once	TRBJ2-1	TRBV9
CASSSSGLGVTGELFF	TGTGCCAGCAGCTCTTCGGGACTAGGGGTCACCGGGGAGCTGTTTTTT	TRBD2	.	TRBJ2-2	TRBV7-3
CASSQDAGSGYGYTF	TGCGCCAGCAGCCAAGATGCAGGTTCAGGGTATGGCTACACCTTC	.	.	TRBJ1-2	TRBV4-1
CAWSPGTALLRPQHF	TGTGCCTGGAGTCCAGGGACGGCATTACTTCGGCCCCAGCATTTT	.	few	TRBJ1-5	TRBV30
CASSLMSEQYF	TGTGCCAGCAGCTTAATGTCCGAGCAGTACTTC	.	.	TRBJ2-7	TRBV7-2
CASRSLAPSTDTQYF	TGCGCCAGCAGATCATTAGCGCCCAGCACAGATACGCAGTATTTT	.	.	TRBJ2-3	TRBV5-1